Described below is a single T cell receptor (beta chain) sequence and its context. A much larger clone differs by one base, so this may be a read error. This specimen belongs to a study of T cells in Graves' hyperthyroidism and ophthalmopathy. Patients aged 18 to 65 had newly diagnosed hyperthyroidism lasting under 2 months. What was amplified from RNA transcripts were TCR beta CDR3 regions. Primed by the HTBI set, a first-round RT-PCR was run on the TCR CDR3. TCRdb reprocessed the multiplex PCR reads with MiXCR, giving one entry per CDR3 protein. The sample has about 380,000 distinct CDR3 sequences; 11% to 15% are singletons. The CDR3 has 15 amino acids. V shed 4 bases and J shed 6 bases, with 19 bases lying between them. The V gene's germline CDR1 is LGHDT and CDR2 YNNKEL (reference sequence).

The receptor's source is a woman between 55 and 75 years old with Graves' hyperthyroidism. The chain is built from TRBV3-1 and TRBJ2-7, with D hard to call. The sample taken for sequencing was blood. The CDR3 DNA follows: TGTGCCAGCAGCCCTCGAAAGGGCTGGACCTTCGAGCAGTACTTC. This encodes CASSPRKGWTFEQYF.